The text below deals with one TCR beta chain. Antigen specificity is unknown. This entry belongs to a study of cytomegalovirus exposure and HLA in healthy donors. The wider study: An earlier analysis found 120 million or so unique TCR beta sequences from 150 million to 200 million T cells.

From germline, CDR1 is SGDLS and CDR2 YYNGEE. The ends lost 0 bases at V and 7 bases at J; junction bases unmatched: 13. The CDR3 is 18 residues long. A multiplex PCR was run with 60 Vbeta primers and 13 Jbeta primers. Clones were sequenced by immunoSEQ multiplex PCR, and TCRdb holds only the in-frame ones, with some missing. The sample yields 200,000 or so clones, approximately 80% seen once. Overall study results and limits: Later analysis placed DRB1 highest and HLA-C lowest in TCR association rates, which differed by HLA locus. Exclusion applied to some V segments, including TRBV6-2 and TRBV6-3, as they were indistinguishable.

Sequenced sample: PBMCs. V is TRBV9 and J is TRBJ2-1; 10 bases are a match to TRBD2. This sequence was found in a girl aged 10 to 17 in good health and CMV-seronegative. The CDR3 region has the DNA TGTGCCAGCAGCGTAGGCCTAGCGGGGGCTCTCGGAAGGAATGAGCAGTTCTTC. Encoded protein: CASSVGLAGALGRNEQFF.